This TCR beta chain came from a study of CD8 T cells in ankylosing spondylitis (dated by TCRdb to the late 2010s). Turning to the overall study: To find TCR variants linked to disease, the study profiled T cell receptor beta repertoires in ankylosing spondylitis patients and healthy donors. The full study cohort comprised about 25 ankylosing spondylitis patients and about a hundred healthy donors. Samples of peripheral blood were taken, and for ankylosing spondylitis patients, synovial fluid was collected as well.

Here V drops 3 bases and J drops 0 bases, and the junction holds 11 bases not matched to any gene. Reading the germline V gene gives CDR1 MGHRA and CDR2 YSYEKL. The CDR3 numbers 18 residues from cysteine through phenylalanine. The sequence is cut down to CDR3 DNA, 54 bases in frame from base 1. Here is what the overall study found, with its caveats: A TCR beta motif of 8 or 9 highly homologous amino acid variants appeared characteristic of blood from ankylosing spondylitis patients. Some motif variants had previously been reported in the synovial fluid and blood of reactive arthritis patients, which suggests shared mechanisms of disease initiation. According to the report, matched synovial fluid samples from ankylosing spondylitis patients were significantly enriched for the disease-linked clones. The disease-linked clones showed a CD8+ phenotype and occurred at relatively low frequencies in peripheral blood.

Sequencer: Illumina HiSeq 2500. Quantitative 5'-RACE with molecular barcodes was the method used to prepare the TCR beta libraries. As for how the authors treated the data: A new computational method based on a probabilistic model of VDJ rearrangement was used to identify disease-linked TCR variants. In-frame beta chains were kept once TCRdb had trimmed the public reads at Q25 with fastp and called clones with MiXCR. Rows merge per CDR3 protein into single entries with the most common DNA and genes. TCRdb, rather than the study authors, made the V and J calls. Recorded for this sample are about 180,000 distinct CDR3 sequences; 9.8% of them occurred a single time. In total, the top ten clones hold less than 15% of the sample. A remark on this clonotype: The antigen it recognizes is unknown. Qualities for individual bases were not recorded, and no much larger clone is one base off.

The clonotype comes from a female donor with ankylosing spondylitis or in good health (not recorded which). Input material: blood, either unsorted or a sorted T cell fraction (not recorded which). The sequence is built from TRBV4-1 and TRBJ2-1; 7 central bases correspond to TRBD2. At the DNA level, the sequence is TGCGCCAGCAGCCATTTTACAACTAGCGCCAGCTCCTACAATGAGCAGTTCTTC. This gives the protein CASSHFTTSASSYNEQFF.